This T cell receptor beta chain was obtained from a study of T cell responses to AZD1222 COVID-19 vaccine (dated by TCRdb to about 2021). About the investigation overall: A total of about 230 trial participants underwent TCR sequencing, of whom around 200 received two doses of AZD1222 and about 25 received two doses of the MenACWY control vaccine. Trial participants were enrolled into age subgroups of 18-55, 56-69 and 70-plus years, which contained 148, 28 and 57 TCR-sequenced participants, respectively. Overall results and qualifications from the work: Participants were mostly white British and included more females than males, and it was suggested by the authors that clonal diversity may have been underestimated. In the small 56-69-year group, the increase in depth fell short of significance, most likely because of low power. After two AZD1222 doses, both the breadth and the depth of spike-specific TCRs were significantly higher than at day 0 and than in MenACWY recipients. No day 14 peak-response samples were available, so repertoires were characterized only after the peak T cell response. Conclusions about previously exposed vaccinees are limited, since just a handful of AZD1222 recipients were seropositive for SARS-CoV-2 at baseline. The whole spike protein was spanned by vaccine-associated CD4 TCRs, and dominant responses were seen in regions 160-218 and 743-854. Epitopes outside the regions mutated in the B.1.351 and B.1.1.7 variants were reportedly recognized by nearly half of the unique spike-specific TCRs.

As concerns this clone: No cognate antigen has been identified for it. No base quality values were provided; no much bigger clone lies one nucleotide off.

The CDR3 regions of human TCRbeta chains were subjected to immunosequencing. Per the original workflow: Repertoire TCRs were checked for matches against a reference library of SARS-CoV-2-specific TCRs that had been generated using the MIRA antigen-specificity platform. Breadth was defined as the fraction of unique TCRs that were SARS-CoV-2-associated, and depth was defined as the fraction of total T cells that were SARS-CoV-2-associated. Each spike-specific TCR was assigned to its reactive spike region and to a CD4 or CD8 class using the MIRA data. Log10-transformed breadth and depth values were compared by one-way ANOVA with Sidak's multiple comparisons tests. TCRdb limited this immuneACCESS table to in-frame rearrangements with V and J called. A share of clones is missing; checked studies link under half to unresolved V genes, and the rest is unexplained. That table is the source of V, J and clone size, and D and trimming were worked out from the DNA. The sample includes 150,000 to 180,000 clones, with approximately 87% observed a single time. Jointly, the top ten make up 5.5% to 6% of the sample.

Measured from the cysteine to the valine, the CDR3 is 14 residues long. The read is trimmed to its CDR3 DNA, 42 bases read in frame from base 1. The junction shows trimming of 5 bases on V and 4 bases on J, and the gene matches do not reach 8 bases of it. The germline V gene specifies SGHAT as CDR1 and FQNNGV as CDR2. This specimen's time point label, interpreted: baseline before first vaccination. Taken with the paper, the label for treatment or condition translates to: meningococcal conjugate vaccine given as trial control. Vaccinee samples came from UK trials COV001 and COV002, including a single-blind randomized controlled phase 2/3 trial of AZD1222 (ChAdOx1 nCoV-19) in healthy adults. For TCRbeta chain sequencing, PBMC samples were collected from trial participants at day 0 and at day 28 after the second dose.

Here the chain combines TRBV11-2 and TRBJ2-7; TRBD1 agrees with 7 junctional bases. The TCR originated in an adult in good health. The sample here was peripheral blood, taken on day 0 of MenACWY control vaccination. The DNA sequence follows: TGTGCCAGCAGCCTAGGGACAGCTTCATACGAGCAGTACGTC. It is translated as CASSLGTASYEQYV.